The next 24 T cell receptor beta chains were all read from a single sample in a study of shared clonotypes between healthy human individuals. Measured with immunoSEQ multiplex PCR; TCRdb has only the in-frame clones, and not every one. The sample has under 1,100,000 clones, around three quarters seen once. The sample consisted of memory CD4+ T cells from PBMCs. Subset meaning: CD45RA-negative fraction. The source of these receptors is a man between 18 and 35 years old in good health. Some clones in this sample may be carry-over from other donors' samples.

This clone has more than one count but fewer than ten. The gene calls are TRBV5-5 and TRBJ1-5; the D gene is possibly TRBD1 (5 bases). The CDR3 covers 14 residues. CDR1 and CDR2 (germline): SGHKS, YYEKEE (reference sequence). Trimming pared 8 bases from V and 1 base from J, leaving 13 bases between. This CDR3 is CASNGAGSNQPQHF. As DNA, the CDR3 is TGTGCCAGTAACGGGGCTGGGAGCAATCAGCCCCAGCATTTT.

This chain uses TRBV19 with TRBJ2-3, with D tentatively TRBD2 (6 bases). CDR3 length: 16 amino acids. Germline V gene sequence: CDR1 LNHDA, CDR2 SQIVND (reference sequence). The V and J ends lost 5 bases and 2 bases respectively, with 17 bases between them. The CDR3: CASSSSWRDNTDTQYF. The CDR3 DNA sequence: TGTGCCAGTAGTTCCTCGTGGCGGGATAACACAGATACGCAGTATTTT. Using reference TRBV19 and TRBJ2-3 for the parts outside the CDR3, the full variable domain is DGGITQSPKYLFRKEGQNVTLSCEQNLNHDAMYWYRQDPGQGLRLIYYSQIVNDFQKGDIAEGYSVSREKKESFPLTVTSAQKNPTAFYLCASSSSWRDNTDTQYFGPGTRLTVL.

This chain uses TRBV10-3 with TRBJ2-1; TRBD2 agrees at 12 bases. This CDR3 has 15 amino acids. The J segment lost 9 bases and the V segment lost 6 bases, leaving 9 bases of the junction unmatched. The germline CDR1 and CDR2 sequences are ENHRY and SYGVKD. CDR3 region: CAISTTSGSSGEQFF. For the CDR3, the DNA is TGTGCCATCAGCACGACTAGCGGGAGCTCCGGTGAGCAGTTCTTC.

This clone was seen more than once but under ten times. This sequence joins TRBV2 and TRBJ2-7, with TRBD2 matching over 7 bases. V was pared by 4 bases and J by 3 bases, with 3 bases of the junction left unmatched. The CDR3 length is 13 residues. CDR1 is SNHLY, CDR2 FYNNEI, per germline. The CDR3 DNA is TGTGCCAGCAGTGGCGGGAGCTTCTACGAGCAGTACTTC. Protein product: CASSGGSFYEQYF.

The chain carries TRBV18 and TRBJ2-7; 12 bases line up with TRBD2. The ends lost 0 bases at V and 6 bases at J; junction bases unmatched: 3. The CDR3 totals 15 residues. CDR1 KGHSH and CDR2 LQKENI come from the germline V gene. This CDR3 is CASSPPTSGGIEQYF. The CDR3 DNA sequence: TGTGCCAGCTCACCACCTACTAGCGGGGGGATCGAGCAGTACTTC.

The chain has TRBV28 and TRBJ1-2; tentatively, D is TRBD1 (5 bases). V was shortened by 2 bases and J by 4 bases, with 14 bases between the two germline ends. There are 15 residues in the CDR3. Germline CDR1 MDHEN, CDR2 SYDVKM. CDR3 region: CASSLRRGPGYGYTF. In DNA form, the CDR3 reads TGTGCCAGCAGTTTAAGAAGGGGCCCGGGCTATGGCTACACCTTC.

The chain couples TRBV2 to TRBJ1-5; possibly TRBD1 for D (6 bases). Germline CDR1 and CDR2: SNHLY and FYNNEI. Between the trimmed V and J ends, which lost 3 bases and 7 bases, there was a span of 13 bases. The CDR3 covers 14 residues. As DNA, the CDR3 is TGTGCCAGCAGTGATCTGGGGGCGAGACAGCCCCAGCATTTT. Translation: CASSDLGARQPQHF.

The V gene is TRBV4-2, the J gene TRBJ2-3; possibly TRBD1 for D (5 bases). Trimming stripped 0 bases from V and 2 bases from J, with 9 bases between. The germline CDR1 and CDR2 sequences are LGHNA and YNFKEQ. This CDR3 contains 15 residues. In DNA, the CDR3 is TGTGCCAGCAGCCAAGAGAGACAGAACACAGATACGCAGTATTTT. Amino acids: CASSQERQNTDTQYF.

This chain uses TRBV30 with TRBJ2-2; 7 bases fit TRBD1. J gave up 4 bases and V 0 bases, and 5 bases lay outside the gene matches. This CDR3 has 15 residues. Per the germline V gene, CDR1 is GTSNPN and CDR2 is SVGIG (reference sequence). In nucleotides, the CDR3 is TGTGCCTGGAGTGTATCACAGGGGCTCACCGGGGAGCTGTTTTTT. This gives the protein CAWSVSQGLTGELFF. The full variable domain, completed using reference TRBV30 and TRBJ2-2, is SQTIHQWPATLVQPVGSPLSLECTVEGTSNPNLYWYRQAAGRGLQLLFYSVGIGQISSEVPQNLSASRPQDRQFILSSKKLLLSDSGFYLCAWSVSQGLTGELFFGEGSRLTVL.

The table lists this clone with many counts. The chain carries TRBV7-7 and TRBJ2-5; 13 bases map to TRBD2. The CDR3 spans 16 residues. In germline, CDR1 is SSHAT, CDR2 FNYEAQ (reference sequence). Trimming cost V 5 bases and J 5 bases; bases outside gene matches: 8. The CDR3 sequence is CASSERLAGGKETQYF. The CDR3 DNA reads TGTGCCAGCAGCGAACGACTAGCGGGAGGCAAGGAGACCCAGTACTTC.

This chain connects TRBV28 to TRBJ2-3; D not resolved. V lost 6 bases, J lost 1 base, and 11 bases lay in between. The CDR3 totals 14 residues. Germline V lookup: CDR1 MDHEN, CDR2 SYDVKM. Here the CDR3 reads CASSEKGGTDTQYF. As DNA, the CDR3 is TGTGCCAGCAGCGAAAAGGGCGGCACAGATACGCAGTATTTT.

This clone was counted a few times. The rearrangement uses TRBV18 and TRBJ1-2, with D perhaps TRBD1 (5 bases). Per germline, CDR1 KGHSH and CDR2 LQKENI. This CDR3 spans 14 amino acids. Deletions cut 3 bases from V and 4 bases from J, with 12 bases between. The CDR3 loop is CASSPSRVGYGYTF. Written as DNA, the CDR3 is TGTGCCAGCTCACCCTCCAGGGTTGGCTATGGCTACACCTTC.

This clone has ten or more counts. This CDR3 is also generated by other DNA sequences in the sample. The chain carries TRBV25-1 and TRBJ1-6, with unresolved D. CDR3 length: 12 residues. Germline V gene data show CDR1 as MGHDK and CDR2 as SYGVNS. Trimming left V 4 bases short and J 12 bases short, with 10 bases between. CDR3 nucleotide sequence: TGTGCCAGCAGTGTCGGGATTGGACCCCTCCACTTT. This gives the protein CASSVGIGPLHF.

The gene calls are TRBV5-1 and TRBJ2-1; tentative D call: TRBD2 (6 bases). Trimming removed 4 bases at V and 6 bases at J, with 14 bases between. Germline assignment: CDR1 SGHRS and CDR2 YFSETQ. This CDR3 spans 14 amino acids. CDR3 in DNA: TGCGCCAGCAGCGAGCCCGGGAGCTCCAATGAGCAGTTCTTC. This codes for CASSEPGSSNEQFF.

This chain joins TRBV6-6 and TRBJ2-1; no definite D call. CDR1 and CDR2 (germline): MNHNY, SVGAGI (reference sequence). The germline V and J ends were trimmed by 7 bases and 0 bases, with 13 bases remaining between them. This CDR3 contains 15 residues. CDR3 residues: CASTLAESSYNEQFF. The DNA for the CDR3 is TGTGCCAGCACCCTGGCGGAGAGCTCCTACAATGAGCAGTTCTTC.

This clone has at least ten counts. The gene calls are TRBV6-6 and TRBJ2-7; D may be TRBD2 (6 bases). The ends were cut back, 5 bases at V and 3 bases at J, with 14 bases in the middle. This CDR3 contains 14 residues. The germline gives CDR1 MNHNY, CDR2 SVGAGI (reference sequence). The CDR3 nucleotides are TGTGCCAGCAGTCCCGGGGACTGGAACTACGAGCAGTACTTC. As protein: CASSPGDWNYEQYF.

Only one count was recorded for this clone. V is TRBV6-6 and J is TRBJ2-7; maybe TRBD2 (6 bases). This CDR3 spans 15 amino acids. In germline, CDR1 is MNHNY, CDR2 SVGAGI (reference sequence). V was cut by 6 bases and J by 0 bases, with 15 bases left in between. This chain's CDR3 is CASSPGTPSSYEQYF. In DNA, the CDR3 is TGTGCCAGCAGCCCCGGGACTCCCAGCTCCTACGAGCAGTACTTC.

The V call is TRBV29-1, the J call TRBJ2-5, with TRBD2 matching over 13 bases. Germline V gene lookup returns CDR1 SQVTM and CDR2 ANQGSEA. There are 13 residues in the CDR3. The ends lost 5 bases at V and 5 bases at J; junction bases unmatched: 2. The DNA of the CDR3 is TGCAGCGTTTGGACTAGCGGGAGTGAGACCCAGTACTTC. This gives the protein CSVWTSGSETQYF.

The V call is TRBV27, the J call TRBJ2-5, with 7 bases fitting TRBD2. The germline V gene has CDR1 MNHEY and CDR2 SMNVEV (reference sequence). V lost 7 bases and J lost 3; bases outside the gene matches: 17. The CDR3 totals 17 residues. The CDR3 sequence: CASTTKGWGGVKETQYF. DNA of the CDR3: TGTGCCAGCACCACAAAAGGCTGGGGAGGGGTGAAAGAGACCCAGTACTTC.

The rearrangement joins TRBV28 to TRBJ2-2, with D uncertain. The V end lost 8 bases, the J end lost 4 bases, and 14 bases lay between the germline ends. Germline V CDR1 and CDR2: MDHEN, SYDVKM. CDR3 length: 14 residues. The CDR3 DNA follows: TGTGCCAGCCAGAGCACCCCGGGCACCGGGGAGCTGTTTTTT. It translates to CASQSTPGTGELFF.

The J gene is TRBJ2-5, the V gene TRBV6-5, with TRBD1 matching 7 bases. The V gene end was trimmed by 0 bases and the J gene end by 4 bases; junction bases not matched to a gene: 2. The CDR3 runs 14 residues. The germline CDR1 and CDR2 sequences are MNHEY and SVGAGI. The CDR3 spells CASSYSGQVETQYF. For the CDR3, the DNA is TGTGCCAGCAGTTACTCTGGACAGGTAGAGACCCAGTACTTC.

The chain has TRBV5-8 and TRBJ2-1; 8 nucleotides align to TRBD2. The CDR3 extends over 15 amino acids. Germline CDR1 is SGHTS and CDR2 is YDEGEE. Trimming took 4 bases from V and 4 from J; bases not matched to a gene: 7. The DNA for the CDR3 is TGTGCCAGCAGCCCCGGGCTAGCGGGTTACAATGAGCAGTTCTTC. Its translation: CASSPGLAGYNEQFF.

This rearrangement joins TRBV18 to TRBJ2-1, with 11 bases fitting TRBD2. CDR1 and CDR2 from the germline V gene are KGHSH and LQKENI. The CDR3 consists of 17 residues. The V and J ends lost 4 bases and 0 bases, in that order; junction bases with no gene match: 5. The CDR3 nucleotides are TGTGCCAGCTCACAATATACTAGCGGGAGCTCCTACAATGAGCAGTTCTTC. Translating gives CASSQYTSGSSYNEQFF.

The chain links TRBV28 to TRBJ2-3, with 11 bases lining up with TRBD2. CDR1 and CDR2 from the germline V gene are MDHEN and SYDVKM. The CDR3 has 16 amino acids. Trimming at V came to 7 bases and at J to 0 bases, leaving 6 bases not matched to a gene. This CDR3 reads CASKKRTSGSTDTQYF. In nucleotides, the CDR3 is TGTGCCAGCAAAAAGAGGACTAGCGGGAGCACAGATACGCAGTATTTT.